A selection of T cell receptor beta chains follows, all from one sample in a study of blood T cell repertoires in COVID-19. The method was immunoSEQ multiplex PCR; TCRdb's version includes in-frame clones alone and lacks a portion of them. The sample includes 330,000 or so clones, roughly 90% of them seen just once. Material for sequencing was PBMCs or T cells enriched from blood (not recorded which). The origin of the receptors is a woman aged 25 to 39 who had been exposed to COVID-19. Each CDR3 is given with its conserved first and last residue. D genes are given only for firm matches. Clone size is not always given. Where it is, it says once, few, many or a class for expanded clones.

d_call: TRBD2; clone_size: NA; j_call: TRBJ2-7; v_call: TRBV28; cdr3_aa: CASSPPGLAGVEQYF; cdr3_nt: TGTGCCAGCAGTCCCCCGGGACTAGCGGGAGTAGAGCAGTACTTC
d_call: TRBD2; clone_size: NA; j_call: TRBJ2-5; v_call: TRBV27; cdr3_aa: CASSRGGGRRETQYF; cdr3_nt: TGTGCCAGCAGTCGGGGGGGCGGGAGGCGAGAGACCCAGTACTTC
d_call: NA; clone_size: NA; j_call: TRBJ2-3; v_call: TRBV11-2; cdr3_aa: CASSLGIDLGTDTQYF; cdr3_nt: TGTGCCAGCAGCTTAGGAATCGATTTAGGCACAGATACGCAGTATTTT
d_call: TRBD1; clone_size: few; j_call: TRBJ1-1; v_call: TRBV16; cdr3_aa: CASSHTTGNAEAFF; cdr3_nt: TGTGCCAGCAGCCACACGACAGGGAACGCTGAAGCTTTCTTT
d_call: NA; clone_size: NA; j_call: TRBJ1-1; v_call: TRBV3-1/TRBV3-2; cdr3_aa: CASSQAGRAYTEAFF; cdr3_nt: TGTGCCAGCAGCCAAGCGGGGAGGGCGTACACTGAAGCTTTCTTT
d_call: TRBD2; clone_size: once; j_call: TRBJ2-7; v_call: TRBV19; cdr3_aa: CAGKAGGPYEQYF; cdr3_nt: TGTGCCGGGAAGGCGGGAGGCCCCTACGAGCAGTACTTC
d_call: NA; clone_size: NA; j_call: TRBJ2-7; v_call: TRBV30; cdr3_aa: CACPTKTGVTYEQYF; cdr3_nt: TGTGCCTGTCCCACGAAGACAGGCGTGACCTACGAGCAGTACTTC
d_call: TRBD2; clone_size: NA; j_call: TRBJ2-5; v_call: TRBV6-5; cdr3_aa: CASSSGLGVGETQYF; cdr3_nt: TGTGCCAGCAGTTCGGGACTAGGGGTCGGGGAGACCCAGTACTTC
d_call: TRBD2; clone_size: NA; j_call: TRBJ2-3; v_call: TRBV10-2; cdr3_aa: CASTGLGREFVRTPTDTQYF; cdr3_nt: TGCGCCAGCACCGGCCTGGGGCGGGAGTTTGTGCGGACTCCCACAGATACGCAGTATTTT
d_call: NA; clone_size: NA; j_call: TRBJ2-2; v_call: TRBV28; cdr3_aa: CASLGRGGTGELFF; cdr3_nt: TGTGCCAGTCTAGGACGAGGGGGCACCGGGGAGCTGTTTTTT
d_call: TRBD2; clone_size: NA; j_call: TRBJ2-3; v_call: TRBV5-6; cdr3_aa: CASSARTSAGDTQYF; cdr3_nt: TGTGCCAGCAGCGCCCGGACTAGCGCTGGAGATACGCAGTATTTT
d_call: TRBD1; clone_size: NA; j_call: TRBJ1-1; v_call: TRBV5-4; cdr3_aa: CASRLGQGDTEAFF; cdr3_nt: TGTGCCAGCAGGTTAGGACAGGGTGACACTGAAGCTTTCTTT
d_call: NA; clone_size: NA; j_call: TRBJ2-6; v_call: TRBV2; cdr3_aa: CASSDRASGANVLTF; cdr3_nt: TGTGCCAGCAGTGACAGGGCCTCTGGGGCCAACGTCCTGACTTTC
d_call: NA; clone_size: NA; j_call: TRBJ1-5; v_call: TRBV7-8; cdr3_aa: CASSTRLLSQPQHF; cdr3_nt: TGTGCCAGCAGCACCCGACTCTTGAGTCAGCCCCAGCATTTT
d_call: NA; clone_size: NA; j_call: TRBJ1-2; v_call: TRBV3-1/TRBV3-2; cdr3_aa: CASSQDEGRGGYTF; cdr3_nt: TGTGCCAGCAGCCAAGACGAAGGGAGGGGTGGCTACACCTTC
d_call: TRBD2; clone_size: NA; j_call: TRBJ2-3; v_call: TRBV2; cdr3_aa: CASATTSGEDTQYF; cdr3_nt: TGTGCCAGCGCAACGACTAGCGGGGAAGATACGCAGTATTTT
d_call: TRBD1; clone_size: NA; j_call: TRBJ2-7; v_call: TRBV6-5; cdr3_aa: CASGAGGPSYEQYF; cdr3_nt: TGTGCCAGCGGAGCAGGGGGTCCCTCCTACGAGCAGTACTTC
d_call: NA; clone_size: NA; j_call: TRBJ2-1; v_call: TRBV7-2; cdr3_aa: CASISFSLSYNEQFF; cdr3_nt: TGTGCCAGCATCAGTTTCTCCCTCTCCTACAATGAGCAGTTCTTC
d_call: NA; clone_size: NA; j_call: TRBJ1-2; v_call: TRBV3-1/TRBV3-2; cdr3_aa: CASSQEGQGRSSGYTF; cdr3_nt: TGTGCCAGCAGCCAAGAGGGGCAGGGGCGATCCAGTGGCTACACCTTC
d_call: NA; clone_size: NA; j_call: TRBJ1-1; v_call: TRBV28; cdr3_aa: CASSLPREVAEAFF; cdr3_nt: TGTGCCAGCAGTTTACCCAGGGAGGTGGCTGAAGCTTTCTTT
d_call: TRBD1; clone_size: NA; j_call: TRBJ1-2; v_call: TRBV2; cdr3_aa: CADRDRGDGGYTF; cdr3_nt: TGTGCCGACAGGGACAGGGGAGACGGTGGCTACACCTTC
d_call: TRBD2; clone_size: NA; j_call: TRBJ2-1; v_call: TRBV10-3; cdr3_aa: CAIRRGRGLADPLGDEQFF; cdr3_nt: TGTGCCATCAGACGCGGACGGGGACTAGCGGACCCCCTAGGGGATGAGCAGTTCTTC
d_call: NA; clone_size: NA; j_call: TRBJ2-1; v_call: TRBV6-5; cdr3_aa: CASSYGSAHYNEQFF; cdr3_nt: TGTGCCAGCAGTTACGGTAGCGCCCACTACAATGAGCAGTTCTTC
d_call: NA; clone_size: NA; j_call: TRBJ2-3; v_call: TRBV6-1; cdr3_aa: CASGGSADTQYF; cdr3_nt: TGTGCCAGCGGCGGTAGCGCAGATACGCAGTATTTT
d_call: NA; clone_size: NA; j_call: TRBJ2-1; v_call: TRBV7-3; cdr3_aa: CASSSGQLSYNEQFF; cdr3_nt: TGTGCCAGCAGCTCCGGACAGCTGTCCTACAATGAGCAGTTCTTC
d_call: TRBD1; clone_size: NA; j_call: TRBJ2-7; v_call: TRBV5-1; cdr3_aa: CASSLDAGTGAFSSYEQYF; cdr3_nt: TGCGCCAGCAGCTTGGACGCCGGGACAGGGGCTTTCAGCTCCTACGAGCAGTACTTC
d_call: TRBD1; clone_size: NA; j_call: TRBJ2-1; v_call: TRBV15; cdr3_aa: CATSSGRGNDEQFF; cdr3_nt: TGTGCCACGTCGAGTGGCAGGGGGAATGATGAGCAGTTCTTC
d_call: TRBD2; clone_size: NA; j_call: TRBJ2-7; v_call: TRBV3-1/TRBV3-2; cdr3_aa: CASSLGGRGHEQYF; cdr3_nt: TGTGCCAGCAGCCTCGGAGGGAGGGGCCACGAGCAGTACTTC
d_call: NA; clone_size: NA; j_call: TRBJ2-7; v_call: TRBV5-5; cdr3_aa: CASSVGNGLLWEQYF; cdr3_nt: TGTGCCAGCAGCGTCGGCAACGGACTACTTTGGGAGCAGTACTTC
d_call: TRBD1; clone_size: NA; j_call: TRBJ2-7; v_call: TRBV18; cdr3_aa: CASSPPPGQGNEQYF; cdr3_nt: TGTGCCAGCTCACCCCCTCCGGGACAGGGGAACGAGCAGTACTTC
d_call: NA; clone_size: NA; j_call: TRBJ2-5; v_call: TRBV11-1; cdr3_aa: CASSLGEHQETQYF; cdr3_nt: TGTGCCAGCAGCTTAGGAGAGCACCAAGAGACCCAGTACTTC
d_call: NA; clone_size: few; j_call: TRBJ1-1; v_call: TRBV11-2; cdr3_aa: CASSPIRGMGAFF; cdr3_nt: TGTGCCAGCAGCCCGATACGGGGGATGGGAGCTTTCTTT